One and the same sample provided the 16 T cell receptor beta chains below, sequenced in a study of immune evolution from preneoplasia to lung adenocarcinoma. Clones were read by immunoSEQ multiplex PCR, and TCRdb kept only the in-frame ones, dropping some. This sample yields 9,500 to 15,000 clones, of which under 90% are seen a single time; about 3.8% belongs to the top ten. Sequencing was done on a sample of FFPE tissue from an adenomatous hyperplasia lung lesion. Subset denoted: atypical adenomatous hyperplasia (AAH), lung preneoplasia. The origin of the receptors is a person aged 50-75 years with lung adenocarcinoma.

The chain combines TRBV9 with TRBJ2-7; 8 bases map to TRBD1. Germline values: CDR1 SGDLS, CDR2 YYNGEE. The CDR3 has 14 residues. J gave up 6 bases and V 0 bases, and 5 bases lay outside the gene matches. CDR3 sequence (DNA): TGTGCCAGCAGCGTAGGACAGGGGTCCCCCGAGCAGTACTTC. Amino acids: CASSVGQGSPEQYF.

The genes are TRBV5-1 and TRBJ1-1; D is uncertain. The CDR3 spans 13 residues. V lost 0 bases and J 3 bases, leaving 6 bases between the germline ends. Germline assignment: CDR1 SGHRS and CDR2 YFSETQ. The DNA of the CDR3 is TGCGCCAGCAGCTTGGGTGTACACACTGAAGCTTTCTTT. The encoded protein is CASSLGVHTEAFF.

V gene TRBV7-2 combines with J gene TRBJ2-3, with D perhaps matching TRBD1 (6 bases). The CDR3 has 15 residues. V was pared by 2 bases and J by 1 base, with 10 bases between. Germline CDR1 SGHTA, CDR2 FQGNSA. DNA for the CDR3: TGTGCCAGCAGCTTAAGCAGGGGAGGCACAGATACGCAGTATTTT. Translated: CASSLSRGGTDTQYF.

In nucleotides, the CDR3 is TGTGCCAGCTCATCCCGTGAGGCGGCGGCCCACAATGAGCAGTTCTTC. Translating gives CASSSREAAAHNEQFF. The J gene is TRBJ2-1, the V gene TRBV18; the D is unclear. V lost 5 bases to trimming and J lost 5 bases, with 19 bases between them. This CDR3 comprises 16 residues. Germline CDR1 reads KGHSH; CDR2 reads LQKENI.

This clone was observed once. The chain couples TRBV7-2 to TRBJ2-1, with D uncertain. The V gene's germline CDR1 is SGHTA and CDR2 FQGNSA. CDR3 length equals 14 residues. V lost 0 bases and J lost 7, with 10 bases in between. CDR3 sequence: CASSLAWKGNEQFF. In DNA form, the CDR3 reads TGTGCCAGCAGCTTAGCTTGGAAAGGGAATGAGCAGTTCTTC.

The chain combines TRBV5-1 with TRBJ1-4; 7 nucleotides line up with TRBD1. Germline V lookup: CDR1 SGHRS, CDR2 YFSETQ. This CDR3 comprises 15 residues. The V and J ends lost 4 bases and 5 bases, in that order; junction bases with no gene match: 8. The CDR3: CASSAPGTVNEKLFF. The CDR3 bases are TGCGCCAGCAGCGCCCCCGGGACAGTGAATGAAAAACTGTTTTTT. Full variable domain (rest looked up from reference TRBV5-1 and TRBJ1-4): KAGVTQTPRYLIKTRGQQVTLSCSPISGHRSVSWYQQTPGQGLQFLFEYFSETQRNKGNFPGRFSGRQFSNSRSEMNVSTLELGDSALYLCASSAPGTVNEKLFFGSGTQLSVL.

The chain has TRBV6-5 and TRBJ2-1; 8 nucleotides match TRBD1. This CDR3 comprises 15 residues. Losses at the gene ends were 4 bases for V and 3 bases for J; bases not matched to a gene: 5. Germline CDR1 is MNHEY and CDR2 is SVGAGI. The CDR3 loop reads CASSWDRNLYNEQFF. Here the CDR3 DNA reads TGTGCCAGCAGTTGGGACAGGAACCTCTACAATGAGCAGTTCTTC.

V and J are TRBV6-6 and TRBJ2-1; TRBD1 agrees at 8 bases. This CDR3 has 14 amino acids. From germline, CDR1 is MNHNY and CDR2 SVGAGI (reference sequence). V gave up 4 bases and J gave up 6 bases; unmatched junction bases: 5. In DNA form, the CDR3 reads TGTGCCAGCAGTTCGGACAGGGAAATCAATGAGCAGTTCTTC. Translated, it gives CASSSDREINEQFF.

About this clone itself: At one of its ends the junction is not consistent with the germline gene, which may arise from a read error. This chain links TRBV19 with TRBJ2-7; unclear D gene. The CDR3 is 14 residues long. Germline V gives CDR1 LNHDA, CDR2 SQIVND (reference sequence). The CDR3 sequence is CVSSIRTYSYEQYF. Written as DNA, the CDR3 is TGTGTCAGTAGTATTAGGACGTACTCCTACGAGCAGTACTTC.

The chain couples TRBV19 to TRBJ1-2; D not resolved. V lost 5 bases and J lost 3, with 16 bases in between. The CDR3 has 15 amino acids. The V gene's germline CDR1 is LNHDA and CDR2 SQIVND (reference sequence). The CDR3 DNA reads TGTGCCAGTAGTCCCCGACCGGCCCTAGACTATGGCTACACCTTC. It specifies CASSPRPALDYGYTF.

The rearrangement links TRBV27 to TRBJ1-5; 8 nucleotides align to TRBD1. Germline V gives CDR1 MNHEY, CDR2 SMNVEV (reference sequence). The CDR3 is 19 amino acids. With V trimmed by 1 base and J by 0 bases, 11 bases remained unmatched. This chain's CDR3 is CASSLFPPDRGGSNQPQHF. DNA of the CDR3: TGTGCCAGCAGTTTATTCCCCCCCGACAGGGGAGGTAGCAATCAGCCCCAGCATTTT.

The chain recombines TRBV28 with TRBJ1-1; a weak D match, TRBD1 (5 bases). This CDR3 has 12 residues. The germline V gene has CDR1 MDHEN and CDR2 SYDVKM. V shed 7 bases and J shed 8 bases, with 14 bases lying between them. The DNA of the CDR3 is TGTGCCAGCAAAACCACACGGACAGAAGCTTTCTTT. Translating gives CASKTTRTEAFF.

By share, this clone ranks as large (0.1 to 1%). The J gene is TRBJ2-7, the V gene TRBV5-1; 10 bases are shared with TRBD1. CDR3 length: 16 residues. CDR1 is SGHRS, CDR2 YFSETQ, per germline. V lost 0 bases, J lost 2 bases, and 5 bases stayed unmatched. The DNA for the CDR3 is TGCGCCAGCAGCTTGGAGGGACAGGGGCTTGCCTACGAGCAGTACTTC. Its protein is CASSLEGQGLAYEQYF.

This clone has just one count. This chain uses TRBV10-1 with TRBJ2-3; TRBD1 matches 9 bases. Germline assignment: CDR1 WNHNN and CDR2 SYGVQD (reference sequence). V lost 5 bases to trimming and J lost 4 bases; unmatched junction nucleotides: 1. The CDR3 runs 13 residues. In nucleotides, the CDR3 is TGCGCCAGCAGTACAGGGGGCCCAGATACGCAGTATTTT. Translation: CASSTGGPDTQYF.

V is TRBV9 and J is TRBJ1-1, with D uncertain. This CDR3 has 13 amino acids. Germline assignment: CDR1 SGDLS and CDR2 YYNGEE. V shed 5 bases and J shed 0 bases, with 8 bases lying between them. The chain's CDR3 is CASSGRVNTEAFF. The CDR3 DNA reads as TGTGCCAGCAGTGGCCGGGTGAACACTGAAGCTTTCTTT.

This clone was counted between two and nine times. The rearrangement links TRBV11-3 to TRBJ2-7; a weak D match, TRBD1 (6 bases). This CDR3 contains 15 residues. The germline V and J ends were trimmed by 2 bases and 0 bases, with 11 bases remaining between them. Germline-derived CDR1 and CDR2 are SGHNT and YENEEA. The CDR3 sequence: CASSLRSGVSYEQYF. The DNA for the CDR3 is TGTGCCAGCAGCTTAAGGTCAGGGGTCTCCTACGAGCAGTACTTC.